The 8 T cell receptor beta chains below were found in one sample sequenced in a study of blood T cell repertoires in COVID-19. Profiled with immunoSEQ multiplex PCR; TCRdb holds only in-frame clones, not every one. In the table there are fewer than 90,000 clones, around 74% of which are singletons. Sequences were obtained from peripheral blood. The receptors were sampled from a man aged 60-69 years with COVID-19, enrolled during active disease.

This clone was observed a few times. The chain recombines TRBV30 with TRBJ1-3; D is uncertain. The CDR3 has 13 amino acids. From germline, CDR1 is GTSNPN and CDR2 SVGIG (reference sequence). Trimming left V 7 bases short and J 4 bases short, with 14 bases between. The CDR3 protein is CASLYRSGNTIYF. CDR3 nucleotides: TGTGCCTCCCTCTACCGTTCAGGAAACACCATATATTTT.

V is TRBV30 and J is TRBJ2-7, with 8 bases that match TRBD2. The CDR3 sequence is 15 residues long. Germline V gives CDR1 GTSNPN, CDR2 SVGIG (reference sequence). V lost 4 bases and J lost 0; bases outside the gene matches: 8. The CDR3 DNA reads TGTGCCTGGAATCGGGGACTAGATTACTCCTACGAGCAGTACTTC. This encodes CAWNRGLDYSYEQYF.

The genes are TRBV6-2 or TRBV6-3 and TRBJ2-7, with 12 bases aligning to TRBD2. CDR1 and CDR2 from the germline V gene are MNHEY and SVGEGT. V lost 6 bases to trimming and J lost 3 bases; unmatched junction nucleotides: 6. CDR3 length: 15 amino acids. This CDR3 reads CASSGGLAGIYEQYF. CDR3 nucleotide sequence: TGTGCCAGCAGCGGTGGACTAGCGGGAATCTACGAGCAGTACTTC.

V usage is TRBV18 and J usage is TRBJ2-2; D possibly corresponds to TRBD1 (6 bases). The V end was cut by 3 bases, the J end by 4 bases, with 12 bases between. Looked up from germline, CDR1 is KGHSH and CDR2 is LQKENI. This CDR3 is 15 amino acids long. CDR3 amino acids: CASSPQGLGTGELFF. In nucleotides, the CDR3 is TGTGCCAGCTCACCGCAGGGGTTGGGCACCGGGGAGCTGTTTTTT.

This clone appeared a single time. This sequence joins TRBV7-5 and TRBJ2-3; the table's D call, TRBD2, was not checked against the DNA. TRBV7-5 is a pseudogene locus. CDR3 size: 19 residues. In nucleotides, the CDR3 is TGTGCCAGAAGCCCCCGGCGAACTAGCGGGAGGTTGGCTCCAGATACGCAGTATTTT. This encodes CARSPRRTSGRLAPDTQYF.

V is TRBV5-1 and J is TRBJ2-3, with 14 bases fitting TRBD2. The CDR3 is made up of 15 amino acids. Germline V CDR1 and CDR2: SGHRS, YFSETQ. The V and J ends lost 4 bases and 6 bases, in that order; junction bases with no gene match: 4. This chain's CDR3 is CASSPGLAGADTQYF. For the CDR3, the DNA is TGCGCCAGCAGCCCGGGACTAGCGGGAGCGGATACGCAGTATTTT.

This chain connects TRBV28 to TRBJ1-5; 9 bases are a match to TRBD1. Losses at the gene ends were 7 bases for V and 7 bases for J; bases not matched to a gene: 8. Germline V gene sequence: CDR1 MDHEN, CDR2 SYDVKM. CDR3 length equals 14 residues. CDR3 residues: CASTGQGGEQPQHF. Here the CDR3 DNA reads TGTGCCAGCACGGGACAGGGCGGGGAACAGCCCCAGCATTTT.

CDR3: CASRIAYGELFF. The DNA for the CDR3 is TGTGCCAGCAGGATAGCATATGGGGAGCTGTTTTTT. J is TRBJ2-2 and V is TRBV6-5, with unresolved D. V was cut by 6 bases and J by 8 bases, with 10 bases left in between. Germline CDR1 MNHEY, CDR2 SVGAGI. The CDR3 spans 12 residues.